These 32 T cell receptor beta chains were all obtained from the same sample, sequenced in a study of T-cell memory formation after mild COVID-19. TCRdb redid the calling of the 5' RACE reads with MiXCR, one entry per CDR3 protein. The sample lists 100,000 to 150,000 distinct CDR3 sequences; over 15% were seen once. Input material: PBMCs or a T cell subset sorted from them (not recorded which). The receptors derive from a young man who had mild COVID-19 (a few samples of this study predate the infection). Cell type and time point are not known.

This clonotype was seen ten or more times. V is TRBV7-6 and J is TRBJ2-3; D is possibly TRBD1 (5 bases). Trimming took 5 bases from V and 4 from J, leaving 13 bases between them. Germline V gene sequence: CDR1 SGHVS, CDR2 FNYEAQ. The CDR3 runs 14 residues. The CDR3 sequence: CASSRTPRADTQYF. The CDR3 DNA reads as TGTGCCAGCAGCCGCACGCCCAGGGCAGATACGCAGTATTTT.

This clonotype was recorded a few times. This chain connects TRBV10-3 to TRBJ2-2, with TRBD1 matching over 7 bases. Germline trimming cut 1 base from V and 5 bases from J; bases unmatched to any gene: 4. This CDR3 comprises 15 residues. Germline CDR1 ENHRY, CDR2 SYGVKD. The CDR3 reads CAISEFSTGTGELFF. CDR3 nucleotides: TGTGCCATCAGTGAGTTCTCGACAGGGACCGGGGAGCTGTTTTTT.

This clonotype has more than one count but fewer than ten. The chain has TRBV27 and TRBJ2-2; a weak D match, TRBD1 (5 bases). Trimming left V 6 bases short and J 0 bases short, with 14 bases between. The CDR3 covers 16 residues. CDR1 is MNHEY, CDR2 SMNVEV, per germline (reference sequence). The CDR3 coding sequence is TGTGCCAGCAGCCCGCTGGGCAGGGCGAACACCGGGGAGCTGTTTTTT. Its translation: CASSPLGRANTGELFF.

This clonotype appeared a few times. The chain carries TRBV7-8 and TRBJ2-4, with D perhaps TRBD1 (5 bases). V gave up 1 base and J gave up 1 base, with 5 bases separating them. The CDR3 is 14 residues long. CDR1 and CDR2 from the germline V gene are SGHVS and FQNEAQ. CDR3 bases: TGTGCCAGCAGCTTAGAGGGGGCCAAAAACATTCAGTACTTC. It encodes CASSLEGAKNIQYF.

The chain carries TRBV27 and TRBJ1-5; unclear D gene. CDR3 size: 12 residues. Germline V gene data show CDR1 as MNHEY and CDR2 as SMNVEV (reference sequence). The ends were cut back, 4 bases at V and 6 bases at J, with 7 bases in the middle. CDR3 amino acids: CASSSNGQPQHF. The CDR3, as DNA: TGTGCCAGCAGTTCCAACGGTCAGCCCCAGCATTTT.

This chain uses TRBV20-1 with TRBJ2-4; D perhaps matches TRBD2 (6 bases). CDR3 length: 12 residues. The V gene's germline CDR1 is DFQATT and CDR2 SNEGSKA (reference sequence). Trimming pared 7 bases from V and 3 bases from J, leaving 10 bases between. The CDR3 nucleotides read TGCAGTGTTCCGACTAGCAAAAACATTCAGTACTTC. Amino acid sequence: CSVPTSKNIQYF.

The chain employs TRBV5-1 and TRBJ1-1; D is unresolved. The ends were cut back, 1 base at V and 4 bases at J, with 8 bases in the middle. The germline V gene encodes CDR1 SGHRS and CDR2 YFSETQ. The CDR3 is made up of 13 amino acids. CDR3 nucleotides: TGCGCCAGCAGCTTGATCTCGCTCACTGAAGCTTTCTTT. This sequence encodes CASSLISLTEAFF. Looking up the rest from reference TRBV5-1 and TRBJ1-1 gives the full variable domain: KAGVTQTPRYLIKTRGQQVTLSCSPISGHRSVSWYQQTPGQGLQFLFEYFSETQRNKGNFPGRFSGRQFSNSRSEMNVSTLELGDSALYLCASSLISLTEAFFGQGTRLTVV.

This rearrangement joins TRBV27 to TRBJ2-2; the match to TRBD2 covers 7 bases. Per the germline V gene, CDR1 is MNHEY and CDR2 is SMNVEV (reference sequence). V gave up 6 bases and J gave up 0 bases; unmatched junction bases: 7. The CDR3 length is 16 residues. CDR3 in DNA: TGTGCCAGCAGCTACCCCGGGGGGTCGAACACCGGGGAGCTGTTTTTT. Its translation: CASSYPGGSNTGELFF.

This clonotype has just a few counts. J is TRBJ2-2 and V is TRBV7-2, with D tentatively TRBD1 (6 bases). The germline V and J ends were trimmed by 0 bases and 5 bases, with 10 bases remaining between them. The CDR3 totals 15 residues. Germline V gives CDR1 SGHTA, CDR2 FQGNSA. CDR3 sequence reads: CASSLAGRGTGELFF. CDR3 nucleotides: TGTGCCAGCAGCTTAGCGGGCAGGGGAACCGGGGAGCTGTTTTTT. The full variable domain, its missing parts supplied by reference TRBV7-2 and TRBJ2-2, is GAGVSQSPSNKVTEKGKDVELRCDPISGHTALYWYRQSLGQGLEFLIYFQGNSAPDKSGLPSDRFSAERTGGSVSTLTIQRTQQEDSAVYLCASSLAGRGTGELFFGEGSRLTVL.

V usage is TRBV11-1 and J usage is TRBJ2-5, with a weak D call TRBD1 (5 bases). The CDR3 consists of 14 residues. V was trimmed by 5 bases and J by 5 bases, leaving 15 bases between them. Germline loops: CDR1 SGHAT, CDR2 FQDESV (reference sequence). This CDR3 reads CASSDGHWGETQYF. CDR3 coding DNA: TGTGCCAGCAGCGATGGACATTGGGGCGAGACCCAGTACTTC.

This clonotype has a count of ten or more. V is TRBV2 and J is TRBJ2-6; TRBD1 might be the D (6 bases). The CDR3 has 15 amino acids. The germline V gene has CDR1 SNHLY and CDR2 FYNNEI. V was pared by 6 bases and J by 0 bases, with 9 bases between. The CDR3 bases are TGTGCCAGCAGCCGGGACAACTCTGGGGCCAACGTCCTGACTTTC. Its translation is CASSRDNSGANVLTF.

This clonotype was seen only a few times. The rearrangement links TRBV5-1 to TRBJ2-1, with no clear D. Per germline, CDR1 SGHRS and CDR2 YFSETQ. Trimming pared 0 bases from V and 4 bases from J, leaving 8 bases between. This CDR3 is 14 amino acids long. CDR3 protein: CASSLEPRYNEQFF. For the CDR3, the DNA is TGCGCCAGCAGCTTGGAACCTAGGTACAATGAGCAGTTCTTC.

CDR3 nucleotide sequence: TGTGCCAGCGGTTCTACCGGGAGCTCTGGAAACACCATATATTTT. Translation: CASGSTGSSGNTIYF. The chain recombines TRBV9 with TRBJ1-3, with no clear D. The CDR3 has 15 amino acids. The ends were cut back, 7 bases at V and 0 bases at J, with 14 bases in the middle. Germline CDR1 reads SGDLS; CDR2 reads YYNGEE.

This clonotype was observed a handful of times. The genes are TRBV7-6 and TRBJ2-2; TRBD2 matches 8 bases. The CDR3 is 17 amino acids. CDR1 is SGHVS and CDR2 is FNYEAQ in the germline V gene. J was trimmed by 2 bases and V by 1 base; bases with no gene match: 6. The CDR3, as DNA: TGTGCCAGCAGCTTAGAGAGCGGGGGCTATAACACCGGGGAGCTGTTTTTT. Its translation is CASSLESGGYNTGELFF.

This clonotype appeared a few times. This chain uses TRBV20-1 with TRBJ1-5; D is unclear. CDR1 DFQATT and CDR2 SNEGSKA come from the germline V gene (reference sequence). V was trimmed by 6 bases and J by 6 bases, leaving 18 bases between them. The CDR3 is made up of 14 amino acids. The CDR3 spells CSAQSPRTSQPQHF. DNA for the CDR3: TGCAGTGCGCAGTCGCCCAGGACGTCTCAGCCCCAGCATTTT.

The chain joins TRBV7-2 to TRBJ2-7; no clear D gene. The CDR3 consists of 14 residues. Germline CDR1 SGHTA, CDR2 FQGNSA. With 3 bases removed from V and 0 bases from J, the gap between germline ends came to 9 bases. This CDR3 reads CASSFKDGSYEQYF. The CDR3 nucleotides are TGTGCCAGCAGCTTTAAGGACGGCTCCTACGAGCAGTACTTC.

This clonotype turned up a few times. The chain employs TRBV7-2 and TRBJ2-5; possibly TRBD2 for D (6 bases). The CDR3 covers 16 residues. Germline CDR1 reads SGHTA; CDR2 reads FQGNSA. V was clipped by 2 bases and J by 4 bases, with 17 bases between them. Here the CDR3 DNA reads TGTGCCAGCAGCTTATTTCGGCGGGGAGCAGGAGAGACCCAGTACTTC. This gives the protein CASSLFRRGAGETQYF.

The chain uses TRBV19 and TRBJ1-6, with no clear D. V shed 3 bases and J shed 9 bases, with 9 bases lying between them. Germline CDR1 LNHDA, CDR2 SQIVND (reference sequence). The CDR3 runs to 13 residues. The CDR3: CASSITTISPLHF. CDR3 DNA: TGTGCCAGTAGTATCACGACTATTTCACCCCTCCACTTT.

This clonotype was counted at least ten times. CDR3 sequence: CASRVTDTQYF. In DNA, the CDR3 is TGTGCCAGCAGGGTCACAGATACGCAGTATTTT. The rearrangement joins TRBV12-3 or TRBV12-4 to TRBJ2-3; no clear D gene. V lost 6 bases and J lost 2, with 3 bases in between. This CDR3 has 11 residues.

This clonotype showed up many times. This chain links TRBV4-1 with TRBJ2-1, with 14 bases fitting TRBD2. The CDR3 has 16 residues. The V and J ends lost 4 bases and 3 bases, in that order; junction bases with no gene match: 2. Germline V gene lookup returns CDR1 MGHRA and CDR2 YSYEKL. The CDR3 DNA sequence: TGCGCCAGCAGCCCCGGGACTAGCGGGGGCTACAATGAGCAGTTCTTC. Amino acids: CASSPGTSGGYNEQFF.

This clonotype was recorded a few times. CDR3 coding DNA: TGCGCCAGCAGCGATGACAGGGGAGGCACTGAAGCTTTCTTT. Protein sequence: CASSDDRGGTEAFF. The genes are TRBV5-1 and TRBJ1-1; 8 bases are a match to TRBD1. V gave up 4 bases and J gave up 4 bases; unmatched junction bases: 6. The CDR3 loop spans 14 amino acids. The germline V gene encodes CDR1 SGHRS and CDR2 YFSETQ. The complete variable domain, with remaining parts taken from reference TRBV5-1 and TRBJ1-1, reads KAGVTQTPRYLIKTRGQQVTLSCSPISGHRSVSWYQQTPGQGLQFLFEYFSETQRNKGNFPGRFSGRQFSNSRSEMNVSTLELGDSALYLCASSDDRGGTEAFFGQGTRLTVV.

This clonotype appeared once. V gene TRBV4-3 combines with J gene TRBJ2-3; possibly TRBD1 or TRBD2 for D (6 bases each). The germline V gene has CDR1 LGHNA and CDR2 YSLEER. The CDR3 is 15 residues long. The germline V and J ends were trimmed by 1 base and 4 bases, with 12 bases remaining between them. CDR3 coding DNA: TGCGCCAGCAGCCAAGTGGGGGGCCCTGCAGATACGCAGTATTTT. Amino acid sequence: CASSQVGGPADTQYF.

The J gene is TRBJ1-2, the V gene TRBV7-2, with 12 bases lining up with TRBD1. The germline gives CDR1 SGHTA, CDR2 FQGNSA. This CDR3 region has 14 residues. The junction had 8 bases not matched to a gene; V was cut back by 8 bases and J by 7 bases. CDR3 sequence: CASEGQGALGGYTF. The CDR3, as DNA: TGTGCCAGCGAGGGACAGGGGGCTTTAGGTGGCTACACCTTC.

The rearrangement joins TRBV21-1 to TRBJ1-5; the table's D gene call, TRBD1, was not cross checked with the DNA. TRBV21-1 constitutes a pseudogene. This CDR3 has 17 residues. CDR3 protein: CASSNPWDRFPNQPQHF. In DNA, the CDR3 is TGTGCCAGCAGCAACCCATGGGACAGATTTCCAAATCAGCCCCAGCATTTT.

The chain recombines TRBV6-2 or TRBV6-3 with TRBJ1-6; D remains ambiguous. Trimming stripped 4 bases from V and 6 bases from J, with 4 bases between. This CDR3 has 12 residues. CDR1 and CDR2 (germline): MNHEY, SVGEGT. The CDR3 sequence is CASSSANSPLHF. CDR3 DNA sequence: TGTGCCAGCAGTTCGGCTAATTCACCCCTCCACTTT.

The chain couples TRBV4-1 to TRBJ1-5, with 7 bases matching TRBD1. V shed 3 bases, J shed 0 bases, and the junction held 2 bases outside the gene matches. The CDR3 loop spans 15 amino acids. In germline, CDR1 is MGHRA, CDR2 YSYEKL. The DNA for the CDR3 is TGCGCCAGCAGCCAGGGGACAGTTAGCAATCAGCCCCAGCATTTT. Protein product: CASSQGTVSNQPQHF.

In this sample, this clonotype turned up a few times. The chain combines TRBV7-2 with TRBJ2-7; D gene uncertain. Germline V gene lookup returns CDR1 SGHTA and CDR2 FQGNSA. This CDR3 has 15 residues. Trimming stripped 1 base from V and 2 bases from J, with 12 bases between. CDR3 sequence: CASSLGAHGAYEQYV. The CDR3 DNA follows: TGTGCCAGCAGCTTAGGGGCGCACGGTGCCTACGAGCAGTACGTC.

The chain joins TRBV5-1 to TRBJ1-1, with 7 bases lining up with TRBD1. Losses at the gene ends were 4 bases for V and 7 bases for J; bases not matched to a gene: 4. This CDR3 has 12 residues. The germline V gene encodes CDR1 SGHRS and CDR2 YFSETQ. CDR3 bases: TGCGCCAGCAGCCGGGACAGTGTTGAAGCTTTCTTT. This gives the protein CASSRDSVEAFF. Drawing the rest from reference TRBV5-1 and TRBJ1-1, the complete variable domain is KAGVTQTPRYLIKTRGQQVTLSCSPISGHRSVSWYQQTPGQGLQFLFEYFSETQRNKGNFPGRFSGRQFSNSRSEMNVSTLELGDSALYLCASSRDSVEAFFGQGTRLTVV.

Only a few counts were recorded for this clonotype. The chain recombines TRBV30 with TRBJ2-5; unclear D gene. The CDR3 has 15 amino acids. V was trimmed by 4 bases and J by 1 base, leaving 16 bases between them. CDR1 is GTSNPN, CDR2 SVGIG, per germline (reference sequence). In nucleotides, the CDR3 is TGTGCCTGGACCTTAGGTGGGCGGCTCCAAGAGACCCAGTACTTC. It specifies CAWTLGGRLQETQYF.

The chain couples TRBV2 to TRBJ1-1, with TRBD1 identical over 8 bases. The CDR3 extends over 15 amino acids. Germline trimming cut 6 bases from V and 4 bases from J; bases unmatched to any gene: 10. Germline lookup yields CDR1 SNHLY and CDR2 FYNNEI. CDR3 coding DNA: TGTGCCAGCAGCGACCAGGGGGCGCGTAGCACTGAAGCTTTCTTT. This codes for CASSDQGARSTEAFF.

This clonotype was counted a few times. J is TRBJ1-5 and V is TRBV12-3 or TRBV12-4; 7 nucleotides agree with TRBD1. The CDR3 totals 14 residues. J was trimmed by 4 bases and V by 5 bases; bases with no gene match: 5. CDR3 residues: CASSGGQENQPQHF. The CDR3 region has the DNA TGTGCCAGCAGTGGCGGACAGGAGAATCAGCCCCAGCATTTT.

This clonotype was seen a handful of times. V is TRBV11-2 and J is TRBJ2-1; 10 bases are a match to TRBD2. CDR1 is SGHAT and CDR2 is FQNNGV in the germline V gene. Losses at the gene ends were 5 bases for V and 5 bases for J; bases not matched to a gene: 6. This CDR3 comprises 15 residues. The CDR3 is CASSRGLAKNNEQFF. DNA for the CDR3: TGTGCCAGCAGCCGGGGACTAGCGAAGAACAATGAGCAGTTCTTC.